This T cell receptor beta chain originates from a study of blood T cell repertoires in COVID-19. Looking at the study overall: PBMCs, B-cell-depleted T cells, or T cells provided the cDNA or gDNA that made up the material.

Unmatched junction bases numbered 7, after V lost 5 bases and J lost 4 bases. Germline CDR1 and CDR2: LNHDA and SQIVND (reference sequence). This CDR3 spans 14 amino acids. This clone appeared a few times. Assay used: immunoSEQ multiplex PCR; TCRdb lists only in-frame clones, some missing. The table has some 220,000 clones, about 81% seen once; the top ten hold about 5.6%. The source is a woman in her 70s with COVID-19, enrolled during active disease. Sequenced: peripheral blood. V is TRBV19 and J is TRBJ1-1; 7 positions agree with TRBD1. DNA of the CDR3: TGTGCCAGTAGTTCGGGACAGTTGGGCACTGAAGCTTTCTTT. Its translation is CASSSGQLGTEAFF.